This T cell receptor beta chain was documented in a study of blood T cell repertoires in COVID-19. Study background: Samples taken during acute and convalescent COVID-19 were collected in the United States, Italy and Spain.

V shed 6 bases and J shed 10 bases, with 15 bases lying between them. The CDR3 spans 12 residues. CDR1 is SGHRS, CDR2 YFSETQ, per germline. Authors' processing steps: By means of reference gene primer amplification, nucleated cell counts were estimated. This table comes from immunoSEQ multiplex PCR, and its TCRdb copy is limited to in-frame clones, with some not included. V and J calls and clone size are given by that table; D and trimming were obtained from the DNA. The table lists around 300,000 clones, 88% of them singletons. This study enrolled people aged roughly 18 to 89 from about 26 US geographic areas. Two consecutive negative NP/OP PCR tests, clearance, or resolved symptoms defined Cohort 3 recovery.

The source of this sequence is a woman aged 50 to 65 who had recovered from COVID-19. The sequenced sample consisted of PBMCs or T cells enriched from blood (not recorded which). The V and J genes are TRBV5-1 and TRBJ2-3; TRBD2 might be the D (6 bases). For the CDR3, the DNA is TGCGCCAGCACCGGAGGGAGGACTTCGCAGTATTTT. Protein sequence: CASTGGRTSQYF.